The 30 T cell receptor beta chains listed next were all sequenced from one sample in a study of shared clonotypes between healthy human individuals. The protocol was immunoSEQ multiplex PCR, while the TCRdb copy is restricted to in-frame clones and leaves out a portion. This table holds 1,100,000 or so clones, roughly 74% found once. The sequenced material came from memory CD4+ T cells from PBMCs. Specified subset: CD45RA-negative fraction. These receptors were collected from a man aged 18 to 29 in good health. Some clones in this sample may be carry-over from other donors' samples.

The rearrangement joins TRBV6-5 to TRBJ2-1; 10 bases agree with TRBD2. The CDR3 contains 13 residues. Germline loops: CDR1 MNHEY, CDR2 SVGAGI. V was pared by 5 bases and J by 11 bases, with 6 bases of the junction left unmatched. The CDR3 nucleotides read TGTGCCAGCAGTCCGCCGGGACTAGCGAAGCAGTTCTTC. Translation gives CASSPPGLAKQFF.

The chain uses TRBV25-1 and TRBJ1-3; 9 bases are shared with TRBD1. After removal of 4 bases from V and 0 bases from J, the junction contained 7 bases not matched to a gene. This CDR3 is 17 amino acids long. Germline V gives CDR1 MGHDK, CDR2 SYGVNS. This chain's CDR3 is CASSGWTGASSGNTIYF. CDR3 DNA: TGTGCCAGCAGTGGATGGACAGGGGCGTCCTCTGGAAACACCATATATTTT. The entire variable domain, with the rest obtained from reference TRBV25-1 and TRBJ1-3, is as follows: EADIYQTPRYLVIGTGKKITLECSQTMGHDKMYWYQQDPGMELHLIHYSYGVNSTEKGDLSSESTVSRIRTEHFPLTLESARPSHTSQYLCASSGWTGASSGNTIYFGEGSWLTVV.

This chain joins TRBV28 and TRBJ1-5; 7 positions match TRBD1. With V trimmed by 4 bases and J by 2 bases, 11 bases remained unmatched. The germline V gene encodes CDR1 MDHEN and CDR2 SYDVKM. The CDR3 runs to 17 residues. The CDR3 here is CASSSGSGGAGNQPQHF. CDR3 nucleotide sequence: TGTGCCAGCAGTTCCGGTTCAGGGGGGGCTGGCAATCAGCCCCAGCATTTT.

This chain connects TRBV12-5 to TRBJ1-1; D remains ambiguous. The CDR3 has 15 residues. Germline loops: CDR1 LGHNT, CDR2 FRNRAP. V gave up 0 bases and J gave up 1 base, with 9 bases separating them. Here the CDR3 reads CASGLVLGENTEAFF. The CDR3 nucleotides are TGTGCTAGTGGTTTGGTACTCGGTGAGAACACTGAAGCTTTCTTT.

The rearrangement uses TRBV18 and TRBJ1-2; D gene ambiguous. Germline CDR1 KGHSH, CDR2 LQKENI. Trimming cost V 3 bases and J 8 bases, with 19 bases left between them. The CDR3 has 15 amino acids. The CDR3 nucleotides read TGTGCCAGCTCACCTACGGCAGCCACCACTCGCGGCTACACCTTC. It is translated as CASSPTAATTRGYTF.

This clone was seen repeatedly, ten times or more. The chain has TRBV7-9 and TRBJ1-1, with D uncertain. The CDR3 is made up of 14 amino acids. Germline CDR1 is SEHNR and CDR2 is FQNEAQ (reference sequence). V was trimmed by 5 bases and J by 2 bases, leaving 12 bases between them. Written as DNA, the CDR3 is TGTGCCAGCAGCCCACGGCAATACAACACTGAAGCTTTCTTT. It specifies CASSPRQYNTEAFF.

The V call is TRBV5-1, the J call TRBJ2-7; TRBD2 matches 8 bases. Trimming cost V 6 bases and J 0 bases; bases outside gene matches: 5. From germline, CDR1 is SGHRS and CDR2 YFSETQ. The CDR3 is 14 amino acids. The CDR3 reads CASNGLAGSYEQYF. The CDR3 region has the DNA TGCGCCAGCAACGGGCTAGCGGGCTCCTACGAGCAGTACTTC.

This sequence joins TRBV28 and TRBJ1-4, with D unclear. CDR3 length equals 15 residues. Per germline, CDR1 MDHEN and CDR2 SYDVKM. V dropped 7 bases and J dropped 3 bases, with 15 bases sitting between them. The DNA of the CDR3 is TGTGCCAGCAACGGTCATGCGAATCCTAATGAAAAACTGTTTTTT. Its protein is CASNGHANPNEKLFF.

The chain couples TRBV15 to TRBJ2-1; TRBD2 agrees at 8 bases. CDR1 and CDR2 (germline): LNHNV, YYDKDF (reference sequence). V shed 1 base, J shed 10 bases, and the junction held 6 bases outside the gene matches. This CDR3 region has 14 residues. The CDR3 loop is CATSRGGLAGEQFF. CDR3 in DNA: TGTGCCACCAGCAGAGGTGGATTAGCGGGAGAGCAGTTCTTC. The variable domain in full, completed from reference TRBV15 and TRBJ2-1, reads DAMVIQNPRYQVTQFGKPVTLSCSQTLNHNVMYWYQQKSSQAPKLLFHYYDKDFNNEADTPDNFQSRRPNTSFCFLDIRSPGLGDTAMYLCATSRGGLAGEQFFGPGTRLTVL.

This clone was seen only a few times. This rearrangement joins TRBV11-2 to TRBJ1-2, with TRBD1 matching over 9 bases. Trimming took 5 bases from V and 4 from J; bases not matched to a gene: 11. CDR1 SGHAT and CDR2 FQNNGV come from the germline V gene. This CDR3 is 16 amino acids long. CDR3 region: CASSPVQGARGYGYTF. CDR3 DNA sequence: TGTGCCAGCAGCCCTGTACAGGGGGCGCGAGGCTATGGCTACACCTTC.

The DNA for the CDR3 is TGTGCCATCGAGACTGGGACTAGCGGGAGTTTGTCGTTCTTC. It translates to CAIETGTSGSLSFF. The chain links TRBV6-1 to TRBJ2-1, with 14 bases identical to TRBD2. V was pared by 10 bases and J by 15 bases, with 14 bases of the junction left unmatched. Germline values: CDR1 MNHNS, CDR2 SASEGT. CDR3 length equals 14 residues.

Comments on this clone: The same CDR3 is also encoded by other DNA sequences in this sample. V gene TRBV18 combines with J gene TRBJ2-1; 14 nucleotides align to TRBD2. J was trimmed by 3 bases and V by 3 bases; bases with no gene match: 1. Germline V gene sequence: CDR1 KGHSH, CDR2 LQKENI. The CDR3 loop spans 16 amino acids. DNA of the CDR3: TGTGCCAGCTCACCGGGGACTAGCGGGAGCTACAATGAGCAGTTCTTC. Its protein product is CASSPGTSGSYNEQFF.

The V and J genes are TRBV19 and TRBJ2-5, with D perhaps TRBD1 (5 bases). The J call may be wrong; the DNA end is better matched by TRBJ2-7. The CDR3 contains 15 residues. Germline loops: CDR1 LNHDA, CDR2 SQIVND (reference sequence). Here the CDR3 reads CASSIGWGSSYEQYF. CDR3 DNA sequence: TGTGCCAGTAGTATAGGTTGGGGCAGTTCCTACGAGCAGTACTTC.

The chain has TRBV28 and TRBJ2-7, with TRBD1 identical over 10 bases. Germline V gene sequence: CDR1 MDHEN, CDR2 SYDVKM. This CDR3 has 15 residues. V shed 8 bases and J 5 bases; nucleotides not matched to a gene: 12. CDR3 protein: CASASSGTGVHEQYF. Here the CDR3 DNA reads TGTGCCAGCGCCTCCTCCGGGACAGGGGTTCACGAGCAGTACTTC. The full variable domain, in which reference TRBV28 and TRBJ2-7 provide the parts outside the CDR3, is DVKVTQSSRYLVKRTGEKVFLECVQDMDHENMFWYRQDPGLGLRLIYFSYDVKMKEKGDIPEGYSVSREKKERFSLILESASTNQTSMYLCASASSGTGVHEQYFGPGTRLTVT.

The gene calls are TRBV28 and TRBJ2-4, with D possibly matching TRBD1 (6 bases). The CDR3 covers 14 residues. CDR1 is MDHEN and CDR2 is SYDVKM in the germline V gene. Deletions cut 8 bases from V and 0 bases from J, with 11 bases between. The CDR3 coding sequence is TGTGCCAGCGGCACAGGGATAGCCAAAAACATTCAGTACTTC. Protein: CASGTGIAKNIQYF.

V and J are TRBV10-3 and TRBJ2-1; the D gene is possibly TRBD2 (5 bases). V lost 10 bases and J lost 5, with 24 bases in between. This CDR3 region has 16 residues. Germline CDR1 ENHRY, CDR2 SYGVKD. This CDR3 is CATSGREGLRNNEQFF. The DNA for the CDR3 is TGTGCCACTTCGGGGAGAGAAGGGCTCCGGAACAATGAGCAGTTCTTC.

This sequence joins TRBV6-1 and TRBJ2-1; tentative D call: TRBD2 (6 bases). The CDR3 has 17 amino acids. Germline assignment: CDR1 MNHNS and CDR2 SASEGT. V gave up 3 bases and J gave up 2 bases, with 17 bases separating them. In nucleotides, the CDR3 is TGTGCCAGCAGTGAGTTCCTGACGGGAGCGACCTACAATGAGCAGTTCTTC. This codes for CASSEFLTGATYNEQFF.

The CDR3, as DNA: TGTGCCAGCCTGGGACAGCCTTCCTACGAGCAGTACTTC. It encodes CASLGQPSYEQYF. This rearrangement joins TRBV28 to TRBJ2-7, with 7 bases matching TRBD1. J was trimmed by 1 base and V by 8 bases; bases with no gene match: 5. Per germline, CDR1 MDHEN and CDR2 SYDVKM. The CDR3 is made up of 13 amino acids.

The chain is built from TRBV6-5 and TRBJ2-3; possibly TRBD1 or TRBD2 for D (5 bases each). Trimming shortened V by 3 bases and J by 1 base, and 11 bases separated the two germline ends. Germline lookup yields CDR1 MNHEY and CDR2 SVGAGI. The CDR3 length is 15 residues. The DNA of the CDR3 is TGTGCCAGCAGTTATGAGGGGCCCCGCACAGATACGCAGTATTTT. Protein sequence: CASSYEGPRTDTQYF.

A few counts support this clone. The V and J genes are TRBV4-1 and TRBJ1-1; no clear D. With 0 bases removed from V and 2 bases from J, the gap between germline ends came to 7 bases. The germline V gene has CDR1 MGHRA and CDR2 YSYEKL. This CDR3 contains 14 residues. The DNA for the CDR3 is TGCGCCAGCAGCCAAGATCTGATTAACACTGAAGCTTTCTTT. Its translation: CASSQDLINTEAFF.

The chain joins TRBV7-9 to TRBJ2-7, with 11 bases lining up with TRBD2. The CDR3 totals 19 residues. V lost 5 bases and J lost 0; bases outside the gene matches: 15. Germline values: CDR1 SEHNR, CDR2 FQNEAQ (reference sequence). The CDR3, as DNA: TGTGCCAGCAGCCGAGGTAGCGGGAGGGCCCAATATTCCTCCTACGAGCAGTACTTC. Translating it yields CASSRGSGRAQYSSYEQYF.

The rearrangement joins TRBV7-2 to TRBJ2-1, with 9 bases identical to TRBD2. Germline trimming cut 3 bases from V and 5 bases from J; bases unmatched to any gene: 5. The CDR3 has 15 amino acids. Germline CDR1 SGHTA, CDR2 FQGNSA. This CDR3 is CASSLTSGFNNEQFF. CDR3 bases: TGTGCCAGCAGCTTGACTAGCGGATTCAACAATGAGCAGTTCTTC. Full variable domain (rest looked up from reference TRBV7-2 and TRBJ2-1): GAGVSQSPSNKVTEKGKDVELRCDPISGHTALYWYRQSLGQGLEFLIYFQGNSAPDKSGLPSDRFSAERTGGSVSTLTIQRTQQEDSAVYLCASSLTSGFNNEQFFGPGTRLTVL.

The chain uses TRBV19 and TRBJ2-1, with 9 bases lining up with TRBD1. V dropped 3 bases and J dropped 7; count of bases not matched to a gene: 4. The CDR3 has 14 residues. Germline V gene sequence: CDR1 LNHDA, CDR2 SQIVND (reference sequence). This CDR3 reads CASSIPDRGNEQFF. In DNA form, the CDR3 reads TGTGCCAGTAGTATCCCCGACAGGGGGAATGAGCAGTTCTTC.

This chain uses TRBV2 with TRBJ2-1; TRBD2 matches 12 bases. Germline V lookup: CDR1 SNHLY, CDR2 FYNNEI. This CDR3 spans 17 amino acids. V lost 4 bases and J lost 0; bases outside the gene matches: 4. The CDR3 sequence is CASSGLTSGSSYNEQFF. Written as DNA, the CDR3 is TGTGCCAGCAGTGGGCTGACTAGCGGGAGCTCCTACAATGAGCAGTTCTTC.

The V call is TRBV28, the J call TRBJ2-2, with D perhaps TRBD2 (5 bases). The CDR3 sequence is 15 residues long. CDR1 and CDR2 (germline): MDHEN, SYDVKM. Trimming pared 7 bases from V and 1 base from J, leaving 13 bases between. CDR3 in DNA: TGTGCCAGCATAGAGGGCCTCAAGAACACCGGGGAGCTGTTTTTT. It translates to CASIEGLKNTGELFF.

In its sample, this clone ranks as medium-sized. The rearrangement links TRBV14 to TRBJ1-1; a possible D gene is TRBD1 (6 bases). Germline loops: CDR1 SGHDN, CDR2 FVKESK. V was pared by 5 bases and J by 1 base, with 17 bases between. The CDR3 extends over 16 amino acids. CDR3 protein: CASSFGGAQSNTEAFF. In DNA form, the CDR3 reads TGTGCCAGCAGCTTCGGGGGCGCGCAATCGAACACTGAAGCTTTCTTT.

The rearrangement joins TRBV2 to TRBJ2-2, with 9 bases fitting TRBD1. J was trimmed by 4 bases and V by 6 bases; bases with no gene match: 6. Germline values: CDR1 SNHLY, CDR2 FYNNEI. The CDR3 covers 15 residues. The CDR3 spells CASSGQGQTTGELFF. The CDR3 DNA follows: TGTGCCAGCAGCGGACAGGGGCAGACCACCGGGGAGCTGTTTTTT.

The gene calls are TRBV5-1 and TRBJ2-7; D is perhaps TRBD2 (6 bases). Germline assignment: CDR1 SGHRS and CDR2 YFSETQ. The CDR3 loop spans 14 amino acids. Trimming removed 0 bases from V and 2 bases from J, with 9 bases in between. CDR3 in amino acids: CASSLGGAPYEQYF. CDR3 DNA sequence: TGCGCCAGCAGCTTGGGCGGGGCCCCCTACGAGCAGTACTTC.

This rearrangement joins TRBV2 to TRBJ2-1; a weak D match, TRBD2 (5 bases). V dropped 6 bases and J dropped 13 bases, with 16 bases sitting between them. Germline V lookup: CDR1 SNHLY, CDR2 FYNNEI. This CDR3 comprises 12 residues. This CDR3 reads CASRVLAGDQFF. CDR3 bases: TGTGCCAGCAGGGTCCTAGCTGGGGATCAGTTCTTC.

The rearrangement joins TRBV5-8 to TRBJ2-1; D could derive from TRBD1 or TRBD2 (5 bases each). Deletions cut 3 bases from V and 0 bases from J, with 22 bases between. The CDR3 loop spans 19 amino acids. Germline CDR1 reads SGHTS; CDR2 reads YDEGEE. CDR3 nucleotide sequence: TGTGCCAGCAGCTCCCCCCGTGGGACGGTTCTAAGCTCCTACAATGAGCAGTTCTTC. This encodes CASSSPRGTVLSSYNEQFF.